A selection of T cell receptor beta chains follows, all from one sample in a study of cytomegalovirus exposure and HLA in healthy donors. TCRdb's copy holds only in-frame clones and misses some; the assay was immunoSEQ multiplex PCR. This table holds some 200,000 clones, around 80% found once. Sample: PBMCs. Receptor source: a woman aged 40 to 50 in good health and CMV-seronegative. The CDR3 runs from the conserved cysteine through the conserved F or W. Fields, in order: clone size, J gene, V gene, D gene, CDR3 protein, CDR3 DNA. D genes are given only for firm matches. Rows give clone size only sometimes, using once, few, many, or a class for an expanded clone.

clone size: once
J gene: TRBJ1-4
V gene: TRBV7-9
D gene: TRBD1
CDR3 protein: CASSPHAGGDEKLFF
CDR3 DNA: TGTGCCAGCAGCCCCCACGCAGGGGGCGATGAAAAACTGTTTTTT

clone size: -
J gene: TRBJ2-2
V gene: TRBV7-9
D gene: TRBD1
CDR3 protein: CASSPKTGGALRGGELFF
CDR3 DNA: TGTGCCAGCAGCCCCAAGACAGGGGGCGCCCTTAGAGGCGGGGAGCTGTTTTTT

clone size: -
J gene: TRBJ1-1
V gene: TRBV9
D gene: -
CDR3 protein: CASSVQAVNTEAFF
CDR3 DNA: TGTGCCAGCAGCGTACAGGCAGTGAACACTGAAGCTTTCTTT

clone size: -
J gene: TRBJ2-7
V gene: TRBV6-6
D gene: TRBD1
CDR3 protein: CASSSSETGGYEQYF
CDR3 DNA: TGTGCCAGCAGTTCCTCCGAGACAGGGGGCTACGAGCAGTACTTC

clone size: -
J gene: TRBJ2-7
V gene: TRBV11-3
D gene: -
CDR3 protein: CASSTYMGAGEQYF
CDR3 DNA: TGTGCCAGCAGCACTTATATGGGGGCAGGGGAGCAGTACTTC

clone size: once
J gene: TRBJ1-1
V gene: TRBV12-5
D gene: -
CDR3 protein: CASGLVRSGSEAFF
CDR3 DNA: TGTGCTAGTGGTTTGGTACGATCAGGTTCTGAAGCTTTCTTT

clone size: -
J gene: TRBJ1-6
V gene: TRBV7-9
D gene: TRBD1
CDR3 protein: CASSVTGGNSPLHF
CDR3 DNA: TGTGCCAGCAGCGTTACAGGGGGGAATTCACCCCTCCACTTT

clone size: -
J gene: TRBJ2-1
V gene: TRBV9
D gene: -
CDR3 protein: CASSGYNEQFF
CDR3 DNA: TGTGCCAGCAGCGGTTATAATGAGCAGTTCTTC

clone size: few
J gene: TRBJ2-3
V gene: TRBV6-6
D gene: TRBD2
CDR3 protein: CASSQKRGPRADTQYF
CDR3 DNA: TGTGCCAGCAGTCAAAAGCGGGGCCCGAGAGCAGATACGCAGTATTTT

clone size: -
J gene: TRBJ2-5
V gene: TRBV5-1
D gene: -
CDR3 protein: CASSFQGNQETQYF
CDR3 DNA: TGCGCCAGCAGCTTTCAGGGGAATCAAGAGACCCAGTACTTC

clone size: -
J gene: TRBJ2-1
V gene: TRBV7-3
D gene: TRBD2
CDR3 protein: CASSRRGGSSYNEQFF
CDR3 DNA: TGTGCCAGCAGCCGGCGCGGGGGAAGCTCCTACAATGAGCAGTTCTTC

clone size: -
J gene: TRBJ2-3
V gene: TRBV2
D gene: TRBD1
CDR3 protein: CASSESLEGAHTDTQYF
CDR3 DNA: TGTGCCAGCAGTGAATCCTTAGAGGGGGCACACACAGATACGCAGTATTTT

clone size: -
J gene: TRBJ2-5
V gene: TRBV4-3
D gene: -
CDR3 protein: CASSQVVGLIETQYF
CDR3 DNA: TGCGCCAGCAGCCAAGTAGTGGGGCTCATTGAGACCCAGTACTTC

clone size: -
J gene: TRBJ2-5
V gene: TRBV7-9
D gene: TRBD2
CDR3 protein: CASSLAAGREQYF
CDR3 DNA: TGTGCCAGCAGCTTAGCGGCAGGGAGGGAGCAGTACTTC

clone size: -
J gene: TRBJ2-5
V gene: TRBV11-2
D gene: -
CDR3 protein: CASSLDLRSQETQYF
CDR3 DNA: TGTGCCAGCAGCTTAGATCTTCGGAGCCAAGAGACCCAGTACTTC

clone size: -
J gene: TRBJ2-7
V gene: TRBV7-2
D gene: -
CDR3 protein: CASSLAGGPNYEQYF
CDR3 DNA: TGTGCCAGCAGCTTAGCCGGCGGGCCAAACTACGAGCAGTACTTC